Each of the 21 T cell receptor beta chains below was sequenced from the same sample in a study of cytomegalovirus exposure and HLA in healthy donors. The PCR had 60 Vbeta and 13 Jbeta primers. Using immunoSEQ multiplex PCR, the repertoire was profiled, and TCRdb retains in-frame clones only, with some absent. The sample lists some 140,000 clones, roughly two thirds occurring once. The material sequenced was PBMCs. The receptors stem from a woman aged 40 to 50 in good health and CMV-seronegative.

The sample holds one count of this clone. The CDR3 sequence is CATSGGGGEKLFF. The CDR3 DNA reads as TGTGCCACCTCCGGCGGTGGGGGCGAAAAACTGTTTTTT. The V call is TRBV5-4, the J call TRBJ1-4; D is perhaps TRBD1 (6 bases). V was shortened by 9 bases and J by 8 bases, with 17 bases between the two germline ends. The V gene's germline CDR1 is SGHNT and CDR2 YYREEE (reference sequence). The CDR3 length is 13 residues. Filled out from reference TRBV5-4 and TRBJ1-4, the complete variable domain reads ETGVTQSPTHLIKTRGQQVTLRCSSQSGHNTVSWYQQALGQGPQFIFQYYREEENGRGNFPPRFSGLQFPNYSSELNVNALELDDSALYLCATSGGGGEKLFFGSGTQLSVL.

This chain connects TRBV5-5 to TRBJ1-1; D is perhaps TRBD1 (6 bases). V was shortened by 0 bases and J by 4 bases, with 10 bases between the two germline ends. The CDR3 is 14 residues long. Germline CDR1 and CDR2: SGHKS and YYEKEE (reference sequence). CDR3 sequence reads: CASSLVRGSTEAFF. The DNA of the CDR3 is TGTGCCAGCAGCTTGGTCAGGGGCTCCACTGAAGCTTTCTTT.

The chain has TRBV9 and TRBJ2-4; perhaps TRBD2 as D (6 bases). CDR3 length: 16 residues. The V end was cut by 0 bases, the J end by 0 bases, with 10 bases between. Germline V gene sequence: CDR1 SGDLS, CDR2 YYNGEE. DNA of the CDR3: TGTGCCAGCAGCGTAGGTGGAGGGCTAGCCAAAAACATTCAGTACTTC. This gives the protein CASSVGGGLAKNIQYF.

The CDR3, as DNA: TGTGCTAGTGGTTTTGGGACAGGCAATGGGGTCTTTGGAAACACCATATATTTT. Residues: CASGFGTGNGVFGNTIYF. The chain has TRBV12-5 and TRBJ1-3, with 8 bases matching TRBD1. This CDR3 comprises 18 residues. Germline V gives CDR1 LGHNT, CDR2 FRNRAP. The V and J ends lost 3 bases and 3 bases, in that order; junction bases with no gene match: 13.

This clone has more than one count but fewer than ten. This sequence joins TRBV6-5 and TRBJ1-1, with TRBD1 as a possible D gene (5 bases). This CDR3 is built from 14 residues. Trimming pared 0 bases from V and 3 bases from J, leaving 8 bases between. Germline V lookup: CDR1 MNHEY, CDR2 SVGAGI. The CDR3 protein is CASSYSAGDTEAFF. The CDR3, as DNA: TGTGCCAGCAGTTACTCAGCGGGGGACACTGAAGCTTTCTTT.

V usage is TRBV7-6 and J usage is TRBJ2-1; 9 bases match TRBD1. The CDR3 length is 15 residues. Losses at the gene ends were 4 bases for V and 6 bases for J; bases not matched to a gene: 7. CDR1 is SGHVS and CDR2 is FNYEAQ in the germline V gene. The chain's CDR3 is CASSSDRGVFNEQFF. CDR3 nucleotides: TGTGCCAGCAGCTCAGACAGGGGGGTATTCAATGAGCAGTTCTTC.

The rearrangement uses TRBV5-4 and TRBJ1-6, with 10 bases identical to TRBD1. Germline trimming cut 7 bases from V and 2 bases from J; bases unmatched to any gene: 6. From germline, CDR1 is SGHNT and CDR2 YYREEE (reference sequence). The CDR3 covers 16 residues. CDR3: CASGRQGAAYNSPLHF. The CDR3 nucleotides read TGTGCCAGCGGTCGACAGGGGGCGGCCTATAATTCACCCCTCCACTTT. The whole variable domain, filled in from reference TRBV5-4 and TRBJ1-6, reads ETGVTQSPTHLIKTRGQQVTLRCSSQSGHNTVSWYQQALGQGPQFIFQYYREEENGRGNFPPRFSGLQFPNYSSELNVNALELDDSALYLCASGRQGAAYNSPLHFGNGTRLTVT.

This clone was observed a single time. The chain uses TRBV6-5 and TRBJ2-2; D might be TRBD1 (5 bases). CDR3 length: 13 residues. Germline V CDR1 and CDR2: MNHEY, SVGAGI. Trimming stripped 8 bases from V and 6 bases from J, with 13 bases between. This CDR3 is CASARVGSGELFF. CDR3 nucleotides: TGTGCCAGCGCCAGGGTCGGATCCGGGGAGCTGTTTTTT.

The chain links TRBV9 to TRBJ1-1; D is uncertain. The V end lost 3 bases, the J end lost 4 bases, and 10 bases lay between the germline ends. The germline V gene encodes CDR1 SGDLS and CDR2 YYNGEE. This CDR3 comprises 13 residues. CDR3 protein: CASSGLEGTEAFF. Here the CDR3 DNA reads TGTGCCAGCAGCGGACTGGAGGGCACTGAAGCTTTCTTT.

The chain links TRBV7-9 to TRBJ1-4; 8 nucleotides align to TRBD1. Per germline, CDR1 SEHNR and CDR2 FQNEAQ (reference sequence). The length of the CDR3 is 15 residues. Losses at the gene ends were 1 base for V and 4 bases for J; bases not matched to a gene: 2. CDR3 amino acids: CASSLVDRGNEKLFF. CDR3 nucleotide sequence: TGTGCCAGCAGCTTAGTTGACAGGGGTAATGAAAAACTGTTTTTT.

This clone was observed a single time. The J gene is TRBJ2-1, the V gene TRBV7-3, with 8 bases fitting TRBD2. This CDR3 comprises 14 residues. Looked up from germline, CDR1 is SGHTA and CDR2 is FQGTGA. The junction had 4 bases not matched to a gene; V was cut back by 2 bases and J by 7 bases. CDR3 sequence (DNA): TGTGCCAGCAGCTTACAAACGGGGGGGAATGAGCAGTTCTTC. The encoded protein is CASSLQTGGNEQFF.

This clone was recorded only once. CDR3 DNA sequence: TGCAGCGTTGCAGGGGCGGGAGAGGCCGAGCAGTACTTC. It codes for CSVAGAGEAEQYF. This chain connects TRBV29-1 to TRBJ2-7; the D gene is possibly TRBD2 (7 bases). Trimming took off 4 bases at V and 6 bases at J, with 16 bases between the two ends. This CDR3 is built from 13 residues. Germline lookup yields CDR1 SQVTM and CDR2 ANQGSEA.

This chain joins TRBV10-3 and TRBJ1-2; 7 bases match TRBD1. The junction had 12 bases not matched to a gene; V was cut back by 7 bases and J by 4 bases. The germline V gene has CDR1 ENHRY and CDR2 SYGVKD. The CDR3 consists of 15 residues. Here the CDR3 reads CAITMGTAATYGYTF. Here the CDR3 DNA reads TGTGCCATCACTATGGGGACAGCCGCCACCTATGGCTACACCTTC.

This chain links TRBV5-1 with TRBJ1-1; 7 bases fit TRBD1. This CDR3 has 14 amino acids. The V gene's germline CDR1 is SGHRS and CDR2 YFSETQ. V lost 4 bases, J lost 4 bases, and 7 bases stayed unmatched. Here the CDR3 reads CASSLKDRTTEAFF. The CDR3 DNA follows: TGCGCCAGCAGCCTAAAGGACAGGACCACTGAAGCTTTCTTT.

This clone was found once. V gene TRBV19 combines with J gene TRBJ1-1, with D uncertain. From germline, CDR1 is LNHDA and CDR2 SQIVND (reference sequence). V was pared by 6 bases and J by 2 bases, with 10 bases between. The CDR3 is 13 amino acids. The CDR3 nucleotides are TGTGCCAGTAGCGAAACAGATAACACTGAAGCTTTCTTT. Protein sequence: CASSETDNTEAFF.

The rearrangement joins TRBV4-2 to TRBJ2-1, with D possibly TRBD1 on 6 matching bases. Germline V gene data show CDR1 as LGHNA and CDR2 as YNFKEQ. The ends were cut back, 1 base at V and 5 bases at J, with 9 bases in the middle. The CDR3 length is 14 residues. The CDR3 DNA reads as TGTGCCAGCAGCCAAGCCGACAGGAACAATGAGCAGTTCTTC. Translating it yields CASSQADRNNEQFF.

The chain employs TRBV6-1 and TRBJ1-2; unclear D gene. Germline CDR1 reads MNHNS; CDR2 reads SASEGT. This CDR3 contains 13 residues. The V end was cut by 4 bases, the J end by 1 base, with 7 bases between. The CDR3 spells CASSVGSNYGYTF. The CDR3 nucleotides are TGTGCCAGCAGTGTTGGGAGTAACTATGGCTACACCTTC.

DNA for the CDR3: TGTGCCAGCAGCTCAAGTGGGGGGAGGAGCTCCTACAATGAGCAGTTCTTC. Translation: CASSSSGGRSSYNEQFF. This chain joins TRBV11-2 and TRBJ2-1; D is perhaps TRBD2 (6 bases). This CDR3 comprises 17 residues. From germline, CDR1 is SGHAT and CDR2 FQNNGV. V was shortened by 4 bases and J by 0 bases, with 16 bases between the two germline ends.

The chain has TRBV10-3 and TRBJ1-5, with 7 nucleotides matching TRBD1. The ends lost 0 bases at V and 0 bases at J; junction bases unmatched: 8. The CDR3 has 18 amino acids. Germline loops: CDR1 ENHRY, CDR2 SYGVKD. The CDR3 coding sequence is TGTGCCATCAGTGAGTCTAAGGAGGGACAGTATAGCAATCAGCCCCAGCATTTT. As protein: CAISESKEGQYSNQPQHF.

The chain combines TRBV9 with TRBJ2-3; TRBD2 agrees at 8 bases. Unmatched junction bases numbered 10, after V lost 3 bases and J lost 4 bases. Germline V gene sequence: CDR1 SGDLS, CDR2 YYNGEE. This CDR3 has 16 amino acids. The CDR3 region has the DNA TGTGCCAGCAGCGAAGAGCCGCGGGGGGCCCCAGATACGCAGTATTTT. Protein product: CASSEEPRGAPDTQYF.

The chain couples TRBV9 to TRBJ1-5; D ambiguous. Germline V gene sequence: CDR1 SGDLS, CDR2 YYNGEE. V gave up 3 bases and J gave up 0 bases, with 7 bases separating them. This CDR3 spans 14 amino acids. CDR3 region: CASSADYSNQPQHF. DNA of the CDR3: TGTGCCAGCAGCGCAGACTATAGCAATCAGCCCCAGCATTTT. Based on the CDR3 plus reference TRBV9 and TRBJ1-5, the full variable domain is DSGVTQTPKHLITATGQRVTLRCSPRSGDLSVYWYQQSLDQGLQFLIQYYNGEERAKGNILERFSAQQFPDLHSELNLSSLELGDSALYFCASSADYSNQPQHFGDGTRLSIL.